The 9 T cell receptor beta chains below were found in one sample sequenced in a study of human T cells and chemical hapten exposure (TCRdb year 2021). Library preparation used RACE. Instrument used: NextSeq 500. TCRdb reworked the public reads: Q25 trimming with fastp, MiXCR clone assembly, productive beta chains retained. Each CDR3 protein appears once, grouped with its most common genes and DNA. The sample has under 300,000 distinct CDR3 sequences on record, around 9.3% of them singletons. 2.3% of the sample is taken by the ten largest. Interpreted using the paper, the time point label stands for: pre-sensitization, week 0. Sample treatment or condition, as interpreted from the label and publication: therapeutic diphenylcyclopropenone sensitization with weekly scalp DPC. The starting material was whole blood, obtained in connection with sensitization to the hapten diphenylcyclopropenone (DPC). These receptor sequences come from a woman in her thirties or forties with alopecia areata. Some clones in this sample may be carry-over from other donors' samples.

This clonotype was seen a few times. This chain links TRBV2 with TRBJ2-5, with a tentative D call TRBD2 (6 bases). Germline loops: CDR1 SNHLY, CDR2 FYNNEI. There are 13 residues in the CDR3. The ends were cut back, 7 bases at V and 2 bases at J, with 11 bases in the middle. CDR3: CASNSGIQETQYF. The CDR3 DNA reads TGTGCCAGCAATAGCGGCATACAAGAGACCCAGTACTTC.

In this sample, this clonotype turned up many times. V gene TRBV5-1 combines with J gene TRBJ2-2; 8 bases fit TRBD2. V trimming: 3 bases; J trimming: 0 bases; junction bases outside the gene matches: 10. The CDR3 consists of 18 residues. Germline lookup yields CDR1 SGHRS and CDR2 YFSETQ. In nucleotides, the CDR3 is TGCGCCAGCAGCTCACCCACCACTAGCGGATCGAACACCGGGGAGCTGTTTTTT. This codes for CASSSPTTSGSNTGELFF.

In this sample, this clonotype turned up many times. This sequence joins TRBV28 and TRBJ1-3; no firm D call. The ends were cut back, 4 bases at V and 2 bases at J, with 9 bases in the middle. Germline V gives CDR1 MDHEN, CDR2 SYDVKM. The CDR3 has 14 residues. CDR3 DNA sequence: TGTGCCAGCAGTTGGACCGGGCCTGGAAACACCATATATTTT. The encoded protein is CASSWTGPGNTIYF.

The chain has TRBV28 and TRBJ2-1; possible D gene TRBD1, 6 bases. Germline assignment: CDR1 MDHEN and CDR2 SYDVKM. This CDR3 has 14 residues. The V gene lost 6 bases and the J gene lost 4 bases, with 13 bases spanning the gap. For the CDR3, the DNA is TGTGCCAGCAGCTACCCGGACAGATACAATGAGCAGTTCTTC. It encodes CASSYPDRYNEQFF.

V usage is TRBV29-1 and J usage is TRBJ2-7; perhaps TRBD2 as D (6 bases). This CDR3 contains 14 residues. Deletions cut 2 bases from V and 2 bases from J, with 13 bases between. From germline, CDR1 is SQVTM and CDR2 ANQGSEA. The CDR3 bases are TGCAGCGTTGAACCCGAGGGACTTGCCTACGAGCAGTACTTC. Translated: CSVEPEGLAYEQYF.

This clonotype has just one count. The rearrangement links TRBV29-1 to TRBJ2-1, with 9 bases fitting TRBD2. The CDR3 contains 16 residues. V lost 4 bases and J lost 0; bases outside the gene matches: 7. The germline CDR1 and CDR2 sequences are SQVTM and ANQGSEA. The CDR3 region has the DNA TGCAGCGTTGTTCTGGCGGGAGGGCCCTCCTACAATGAGCAGTTCTTC. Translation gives CSVVLAGGPSYNEQFF.

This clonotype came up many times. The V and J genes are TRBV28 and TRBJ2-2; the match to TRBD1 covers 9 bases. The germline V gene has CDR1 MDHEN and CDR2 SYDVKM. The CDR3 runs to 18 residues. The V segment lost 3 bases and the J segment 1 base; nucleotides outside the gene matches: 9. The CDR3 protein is CASSFSRRQGGNTGELFF. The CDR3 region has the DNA TGTGCCAGCAGTTTTTCTCGCCGACAGGGGGGGAACACCGGGGAGCTGTTTTTT.

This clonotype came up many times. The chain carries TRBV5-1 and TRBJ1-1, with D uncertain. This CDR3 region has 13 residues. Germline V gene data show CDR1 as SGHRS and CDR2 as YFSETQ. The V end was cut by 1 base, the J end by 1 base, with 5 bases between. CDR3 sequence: CASSLITNTEAFF. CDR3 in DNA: TGCGCCAGCAGCTTGATTACGAACACTGAAGCTTTCTTT.

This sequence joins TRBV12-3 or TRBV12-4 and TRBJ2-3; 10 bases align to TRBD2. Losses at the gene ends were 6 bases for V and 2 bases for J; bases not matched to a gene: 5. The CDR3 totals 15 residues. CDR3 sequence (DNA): TGTGCCAGCAGCGGGACTAGCGATTACACAGATACGCAGTATTTT. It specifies CASSGTSDYTDTQYF.